This T cell receptor (beta chain) was captured in a study of cytomegalovirus exposure and HLA in healthy donors. Germline V gene sequence: CDR1 LGHNA, CDR2 YSLEER. Trimming stripped 0 bases from V and 5 bases from J, with 14 bases between. This CDR3 is built from 16 residues. PCR amplification relied on 60 Vbeta primers (plus 13 Jbeta primers). Assay used: immunoSEQ multiplex PCR; TCRdb lists only in-frame clones, some missing. The sample contains 100,000 to 150,000 clones, 75% to 85% of which appear only once. In the case of this clone: As yet, its antigen is unknown.

Study-wide findings and caveats: Highly shared sequence variants in one cluster were likely a sequencing artifact. Certain indistinguishable V segments, among them TRBV6-2 and TRBV6-3, were excluded.

The chain links TRBV4-3 to TRBJ2-1; D may be TRBD1 (6 bases). This receptor was taken from a male donor in good health and CMV-seropositive. The specimen was PBMCs. The DNA for the CDR3 is TGCGCCAGCAGCCAAGATTCCAGGGGACGTGACAATGAGCAGTTCTTC. It codes for CASSQDSRGRDNEQFF.